Following are 9 T cell receptor beta chains from one sample sequenced in a study of technical replicates of blood from several donors. Assay used: immunoSEQ multiplex PCR; TCRdb lists only in-frame clones, some missing. In the table there are some 74,000 clones, approximately 97% of which are singletons. The sequenced material came from T cells isolated from PBMCs. The receptor set was obtained from a human donor in good health.

The chain has TRBV18 and TRBJ2-3; D unclear. V was clipped by 2 bases and J by 1 base, with 7 bases between them. The CDR3 spans 14 residues. Germline CDR1 is KGHSH and CDR2 is LQKENI. The DNA of the CDR3 is TGTGCCAGCTCACCAAGAGTTCGCACAGATACGCAGTATTTT. This sequence encodes CASSPRVRTDTQYF.

The V and J genes are TRBV6-5 and TRBJ2-7; D remains ambiguous. The ends were cut back, 6 bases at V and 5 bases at J, with 14 bases in the middle. The CDR3 contains 13 residues. In germline, CDR1 is MNHEY, CDR2 SVGAGI. The CDR3 sequence: CASSRSVTHEQYF. The CDR3 region has the DNA TGTGCCAGCAGCCGGAGCGTCACACACGAGCAGTACTTC.

The chain carries TRBV4-3 and TRBJ1-3; no clear D. Trimming cost V 0 bases and J 0 bases, with 3 bases left between them. There are 14 residues in the CDR3. Germline lookup yields CDR1 LGHNA and CDR2 YSLEER. The CDR3 DNA is TGCGCCAGCAGCCAAGAATACTCTGGAAACACCATATATTTT. Translated: CASSQEYSGNTIYF.

The V and J genes are TRBV9 and TRBJ2-2; D unresolved. CDR1 SGDLS and CDR2 YYNGEE come from the germline V gene. V was pared by 4 bases and J by 6 bases, with 10 bases between. The length of the CDR3 is 13 residues. CDR3 in amino acids: CASSPTGSGELFF. DNA of the CDR3: TGTGCCAGCAGCCCTACTGGTTCCGGGGAGCTGTTTTTT.

The chain links TRBV28 to TRBJ2-3; 10 bases map to TRBD1. Looked up from germline, CDR1 is MDHEN and CDR2 is SYDVKM. V trimming: 5 bases; J trimming: 5 bases; junction bases outside the gene matches: 10. The CDR3 extends over 16 amino acids. CDR3 residues: CASSLTGTGDLDTQYF. CDR3 sequence (DNA): TGTGCCAGCAGTCTCACCGGGACAGGGGATTTAGATACGCAGTATTTT.

Remarks on this clone: At one of its ends the junction is not consistent with the germline gene, which may arise from a read error. The V call is TRBV6-1, the J call TRBJ1-5; D not resolved. The CDR3 is 13 residues long. CDR1 is MNHNS and CDR2 is SASEGT in the germline V gene. CDR3 nucleotides: TGTGCCAGCAGTGAAGTGGGCCCTACCCGTGATTATTTT. Translating it yields CASSEVGPTRDYF.

The rearrangement links TRBV27 to TRBJ2-7; 11 nucleotides agree with TRBD2. The junction had 0 bases not matched to a gene; V was cut back by 3 bases and J by 2 bases. The CDR3 runs to 14 residues. CDR1 and CDR2 from the germline V gene are MNHEY and SMNVEV (reference sequence). The CDR3, as DNA: TGTGCCAGCAGTTTTAGCGGGAGGGCCTACGAGCAGTACTTC. Translating gives CASSFSGRAYEQYF.

The V and J genes are TRBV9 and TRBJ2-2; D unclear. Germline V gene lookup returns CDR1 SGDLS and CDR2 YYNGEE. With 1 base removed from V and 1 base from J, the gap between germline ends came to 5 bases. This CDR3 spans 14 amino acids. CDR3 amino acids: CASSVRRNTGELFF. The CDR3 DNA follows: TGTGCCAGCAGCGTACGGAGGAACACCGGGGAGCTGTTTTTT.

The V gene is TRBV7-3, the J gene TRBJ2-3; D is unresolved. Trimming took off 2 bases at V and 3 bases at J, with 12 bases between the two ends. Germline CDR1 reads SGHTA; CDR2 reads FQGTGA. CDR3 length: 15 residues. The CDR3 loop is CASSLVSGPTDTQYF. CDR3 bases: TGTGCCAGCAGCTTAGTCTCAGGCCCGACAGATACGCAGTATTTT.